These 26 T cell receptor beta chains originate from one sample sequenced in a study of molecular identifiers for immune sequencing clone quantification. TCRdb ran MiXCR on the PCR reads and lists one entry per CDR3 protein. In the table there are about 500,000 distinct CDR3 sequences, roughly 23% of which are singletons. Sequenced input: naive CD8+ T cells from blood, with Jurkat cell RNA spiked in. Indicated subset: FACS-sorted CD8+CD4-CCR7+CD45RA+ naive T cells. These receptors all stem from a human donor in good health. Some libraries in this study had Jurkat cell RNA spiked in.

DNA for the CDR3: TGTGCCAGCAGCCAAGGTCACAGGGGGACCACAGATACGCAGTATTTT. Translated: CASSQGHRGTTDTQYF. The chain is built from TRBV14 and TRBJ2-3, with 8 nucleotides matching TRBD1. This CDR3 comprises 16 residues. Germline CDR1 is SGHDN and CDR2 is FVKESK. The V gene end was trimmed by 1 base and the J gene end by 2 bases; junction bases not matched to a gene: 5.

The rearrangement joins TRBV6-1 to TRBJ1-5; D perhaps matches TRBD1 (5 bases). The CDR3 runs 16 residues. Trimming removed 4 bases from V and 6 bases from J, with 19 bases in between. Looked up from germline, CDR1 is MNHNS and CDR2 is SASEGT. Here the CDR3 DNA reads TGTGCCAGCAGTGGCGTAGTGGCAGGGCTTCGTCAGCCCCAGCATTTT. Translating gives CASSGVVAGLRQPQHF.

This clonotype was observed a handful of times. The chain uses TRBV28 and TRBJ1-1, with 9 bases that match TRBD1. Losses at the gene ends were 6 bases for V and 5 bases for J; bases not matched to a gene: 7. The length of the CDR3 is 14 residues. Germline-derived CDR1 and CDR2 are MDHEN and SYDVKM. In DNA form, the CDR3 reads TGTGCCAGCAGCAACAGGGGGCCAGGTACTGAAGCTTTCTTT. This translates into CASSNRGPGTEAFF.

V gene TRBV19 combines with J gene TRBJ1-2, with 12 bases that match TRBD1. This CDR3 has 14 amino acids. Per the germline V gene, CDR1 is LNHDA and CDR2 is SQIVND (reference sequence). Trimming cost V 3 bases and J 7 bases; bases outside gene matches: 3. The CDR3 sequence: CASSIGTGGSGYTF. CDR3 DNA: TGTGCCAGTAGTATTGGGACAGGGGGCAGTGGCTACACCTTC.

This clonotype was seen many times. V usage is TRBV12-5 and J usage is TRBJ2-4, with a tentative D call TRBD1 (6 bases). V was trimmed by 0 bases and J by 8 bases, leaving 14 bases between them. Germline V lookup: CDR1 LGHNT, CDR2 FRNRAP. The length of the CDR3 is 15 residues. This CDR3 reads CASGLVTGMEDIQYF. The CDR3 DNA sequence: TGTGCTAGTGGTTTGGTAACAGGGATGGAGGACATTCAGTACTTC.

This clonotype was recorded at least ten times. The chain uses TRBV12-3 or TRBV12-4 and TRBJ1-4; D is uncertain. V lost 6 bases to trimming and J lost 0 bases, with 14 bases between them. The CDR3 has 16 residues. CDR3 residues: CASSLQRDPTNEKLFF. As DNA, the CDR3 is TGTGCCAGCAGCCTCCAACGGGATCCAACTAATGAAAAACTGTTTTTT.

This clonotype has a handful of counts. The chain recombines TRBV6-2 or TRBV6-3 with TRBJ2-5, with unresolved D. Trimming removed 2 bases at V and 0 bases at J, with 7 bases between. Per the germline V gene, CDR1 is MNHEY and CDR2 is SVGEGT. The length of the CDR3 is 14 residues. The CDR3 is CASSYETHQETQYF. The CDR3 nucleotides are TGTGCCAGCAGTTACGAGACACACCAAGAGACCCAGTACTTC.

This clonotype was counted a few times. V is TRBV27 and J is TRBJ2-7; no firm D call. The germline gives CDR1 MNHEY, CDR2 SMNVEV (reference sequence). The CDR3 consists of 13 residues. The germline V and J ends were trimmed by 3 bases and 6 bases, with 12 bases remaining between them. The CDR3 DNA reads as TGTGCCAGCAGTTTTAGGTCCCGGTCCGAGCAGTACTTC. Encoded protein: CASSFRSRSEQYF.

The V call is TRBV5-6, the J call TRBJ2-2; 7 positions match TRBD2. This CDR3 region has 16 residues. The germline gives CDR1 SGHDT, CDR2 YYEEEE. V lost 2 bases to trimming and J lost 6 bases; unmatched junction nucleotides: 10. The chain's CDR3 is CASSLWGGGNAGELFF. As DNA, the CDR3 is TGTGCCAGCAGCTTATGGGGGGGTGGCAACGCCGGGGAGCTGTTTTTT. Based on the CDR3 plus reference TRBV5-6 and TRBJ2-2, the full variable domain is DAGVTQSPTHLIKTRGQQVTLRCSPKSGHDTVSWYQQALGQGPQFIFQYYEEEERQRGNFPDRFSGHQFPNYSSELNVNALLLGDSALYLCASSLWGGGNAGELFFGEGSRLTVL.

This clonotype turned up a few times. The CDR3 DNA sequence: TGTGCCAGCAGCGGACAAACAGGGACCAGCTCCTATAATTCACCCCTCCACTTT. Its translation is CASSGQTGTSSYNSPLHF. This rearrangement joins TRBV9 to TRBJ1-6; maybe TRBD1 (6 bases). Germline CDR1 is SGDLS and CDR2 is YYNGEE. CDR3 length: 18 amino acids. Trimming left V 3 bases short and J 0 bases short, with 16 bases between. Drawing the rest from reference TRBV9 and TRBJ1-6, the complete variable domain is DSGVTQTPKHLITATGQRVTLRCSPRSGDLSVYWYQQSLDQGLQFLIQYYNGEERAKGNILERFSAQQFPDLHSELNLSSLELGDSALYFCASSGQTGTSSYNSPLHFGNGTRLTVT.

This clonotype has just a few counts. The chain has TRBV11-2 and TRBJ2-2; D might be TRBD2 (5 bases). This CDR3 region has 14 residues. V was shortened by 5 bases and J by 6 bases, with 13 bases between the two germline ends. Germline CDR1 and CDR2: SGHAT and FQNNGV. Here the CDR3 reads CASSLTRNPGELFF. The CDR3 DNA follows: TGTGCCAGCAGCCTAACTAGAAACCCCGGGGAGCTGTTTTTT.

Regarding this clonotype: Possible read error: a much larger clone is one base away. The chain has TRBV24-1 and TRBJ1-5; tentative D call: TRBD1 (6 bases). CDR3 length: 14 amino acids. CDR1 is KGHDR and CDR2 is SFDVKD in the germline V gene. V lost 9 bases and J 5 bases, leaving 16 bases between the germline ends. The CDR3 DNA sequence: TGTGCCACCGGGGACACACTCAGCGATCAGCCCCAGCATTTT. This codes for CATGDTLSDQPQHF.

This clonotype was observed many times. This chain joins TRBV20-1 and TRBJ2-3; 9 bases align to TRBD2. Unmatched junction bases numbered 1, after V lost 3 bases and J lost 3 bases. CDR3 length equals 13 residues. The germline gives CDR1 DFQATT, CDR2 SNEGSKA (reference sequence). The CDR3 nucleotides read TGCAGTGCTAGTGGACTAGCGACAGATACGCAGTATTTT. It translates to CSASGLATDTQYF.

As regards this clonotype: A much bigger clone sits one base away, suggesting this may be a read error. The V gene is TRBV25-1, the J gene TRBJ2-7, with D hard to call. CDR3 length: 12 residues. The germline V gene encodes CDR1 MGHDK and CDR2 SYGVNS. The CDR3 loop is CAGSHSPYEQYF. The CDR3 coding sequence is TGTGCCGGCAGTCATTCTCCCTACGAGCAGTACTTC.

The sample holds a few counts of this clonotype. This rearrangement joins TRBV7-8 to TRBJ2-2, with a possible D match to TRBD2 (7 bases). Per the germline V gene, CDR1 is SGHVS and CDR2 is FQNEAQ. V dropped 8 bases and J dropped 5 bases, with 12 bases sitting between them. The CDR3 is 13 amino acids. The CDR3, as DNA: TGTGCCAGCGAAGGGGGGGTTACCGGGGAGCTGTTTTTT. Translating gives CASEGGVTGELFF.

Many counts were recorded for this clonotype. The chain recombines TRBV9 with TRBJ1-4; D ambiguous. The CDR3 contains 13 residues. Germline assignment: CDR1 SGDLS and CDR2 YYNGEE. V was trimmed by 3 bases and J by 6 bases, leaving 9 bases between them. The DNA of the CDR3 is TGTGCCAGCAGCGGTGATAGTCATGAAAAACTGTTTTTT. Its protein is CASSGDSHEKLFF.

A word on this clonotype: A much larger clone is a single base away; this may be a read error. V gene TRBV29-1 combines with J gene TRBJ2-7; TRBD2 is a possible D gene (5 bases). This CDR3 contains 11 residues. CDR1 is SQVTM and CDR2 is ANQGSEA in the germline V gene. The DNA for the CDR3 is TGCAGCGCTGAACCGGGGTACGAGCAGTACTTC. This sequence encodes CSAEPGYEQYF.

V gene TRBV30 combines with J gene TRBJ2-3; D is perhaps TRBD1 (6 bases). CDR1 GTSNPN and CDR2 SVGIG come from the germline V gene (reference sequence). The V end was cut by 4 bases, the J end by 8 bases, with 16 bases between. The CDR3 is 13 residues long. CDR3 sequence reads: CAWNGQGPGTQYF. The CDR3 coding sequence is TGTGCCTGGAACGGTCAGGGGCCAGGTACGCAGTATTTT.

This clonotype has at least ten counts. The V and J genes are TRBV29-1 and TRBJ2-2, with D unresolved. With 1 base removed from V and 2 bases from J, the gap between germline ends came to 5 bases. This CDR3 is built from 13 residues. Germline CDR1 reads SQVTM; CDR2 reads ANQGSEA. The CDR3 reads CSVEGQNTGELFF. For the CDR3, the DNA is TGCAGCGTTGAAGGCCAAAACACCGGGGAGCTGTTTTTT.

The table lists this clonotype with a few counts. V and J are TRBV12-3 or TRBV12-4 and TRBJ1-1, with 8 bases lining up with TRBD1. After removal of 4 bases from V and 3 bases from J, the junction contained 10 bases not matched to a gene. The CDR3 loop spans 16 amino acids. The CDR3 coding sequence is TGTGCCAGCAGTTACCCACCGGGACAGGTATACACTGAAGCTTTCTTT. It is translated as CASSYPPGQVYTEAFF.

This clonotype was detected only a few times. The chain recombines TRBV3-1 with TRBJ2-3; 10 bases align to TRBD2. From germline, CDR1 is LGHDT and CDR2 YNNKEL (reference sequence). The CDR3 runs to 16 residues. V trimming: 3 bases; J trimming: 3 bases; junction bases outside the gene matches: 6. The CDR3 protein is CASSHGLAATTDTQYF. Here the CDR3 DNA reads TGTGCCAGCAGCCACGGACTAGCGGCCACTACAGATACGCAGTATTTT.

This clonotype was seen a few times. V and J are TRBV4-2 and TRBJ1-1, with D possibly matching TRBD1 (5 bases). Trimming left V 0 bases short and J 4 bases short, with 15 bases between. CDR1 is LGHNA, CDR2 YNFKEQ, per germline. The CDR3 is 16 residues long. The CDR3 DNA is TGTGCCAGCAGCCAAGATTACGGGGGTGGGGTCACTGAAGCTTTCTTT. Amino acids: CASSQDYGGGVTEAFF.

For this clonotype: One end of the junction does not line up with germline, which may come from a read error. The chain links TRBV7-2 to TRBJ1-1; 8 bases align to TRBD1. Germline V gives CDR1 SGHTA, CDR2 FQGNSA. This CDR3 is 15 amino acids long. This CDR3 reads CASSYWTGWNAEAFF. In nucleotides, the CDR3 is TGTGCCAGCAGCTATTGGACAGGGTGGAACGCTGAAGCTTTCTTT.

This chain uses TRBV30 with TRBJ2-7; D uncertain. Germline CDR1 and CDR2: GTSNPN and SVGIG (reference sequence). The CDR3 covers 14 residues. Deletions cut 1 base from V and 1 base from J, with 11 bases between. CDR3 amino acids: CAWSALRSSYEQYF. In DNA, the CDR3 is TGTGCCTGGAGTGCACTCAGGTCTTCCTACGAGCAGTACTTC.

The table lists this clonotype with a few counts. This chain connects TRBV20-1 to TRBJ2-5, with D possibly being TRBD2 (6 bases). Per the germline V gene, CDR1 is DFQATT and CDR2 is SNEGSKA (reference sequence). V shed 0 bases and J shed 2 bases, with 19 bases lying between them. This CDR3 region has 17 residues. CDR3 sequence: CSAREAGPTRLQETQYF. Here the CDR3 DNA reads TGCAGTGCTAGAGAAGCGGGCCCGACCCGCTTACAAGAGACCCAGTACTTC.

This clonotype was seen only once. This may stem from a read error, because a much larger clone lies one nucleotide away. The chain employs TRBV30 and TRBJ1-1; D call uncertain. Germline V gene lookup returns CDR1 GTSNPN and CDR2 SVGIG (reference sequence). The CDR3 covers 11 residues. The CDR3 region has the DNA TGTGCCTGGAGGGAGGACTCTGAAGCTCTCTTT. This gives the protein CAWREDSEALF.